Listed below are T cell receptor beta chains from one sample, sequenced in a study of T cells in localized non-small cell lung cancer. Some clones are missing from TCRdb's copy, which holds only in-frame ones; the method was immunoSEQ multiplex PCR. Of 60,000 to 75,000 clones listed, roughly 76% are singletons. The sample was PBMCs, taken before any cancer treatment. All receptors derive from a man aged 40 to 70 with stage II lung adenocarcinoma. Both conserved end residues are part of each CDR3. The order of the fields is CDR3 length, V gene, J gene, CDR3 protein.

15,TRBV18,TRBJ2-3,CASSPMGTGTDTQYF
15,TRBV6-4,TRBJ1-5,CASSRRAGSNQPQHF
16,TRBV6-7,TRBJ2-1,CASSYPGLAGESEQFF
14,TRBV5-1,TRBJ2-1,CASSLGGDSNEQFF
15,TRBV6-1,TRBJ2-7,CASSLTSGRGSEQYF
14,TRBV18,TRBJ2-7,CASSPRQGIHEQYF
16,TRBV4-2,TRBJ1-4,CASSQEVDRGFEKLFF
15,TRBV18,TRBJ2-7,CASSPGARGAYEQYF
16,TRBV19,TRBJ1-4,CASSRDKGAANEKLFF
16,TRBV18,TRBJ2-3,CASSLLAGGRGDTQYF
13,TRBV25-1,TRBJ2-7,CASSGDTAYEQYF
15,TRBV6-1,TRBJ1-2,CASSALGQGREGYTF
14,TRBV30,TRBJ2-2,CAWQREGNTGELFF
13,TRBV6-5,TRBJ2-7,CASRNLGSYEQYF
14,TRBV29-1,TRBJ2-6,CSVRTGSGANVLTF
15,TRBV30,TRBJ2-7,CAWSGGVLGTYEQYF